Listed below are T cell receptor beta chains from one sample, sequenced in a study of cytomegalovirus exposure and HLA in healthy donors. Method: immunoSEQ multiplex PCR; TCRdb's copy keeps in-frame clones and lacks some. The table lists 150,000 to 200,000 clones, 77% of them singletons. The material sequenced was PBMCs. These receptor sequences come from a woman aged 25 to 39 in good health and CMV-seronegative. Each CDR3 is given with its conserved first and last residue. Each record gives: V gene, J gene, D gene, clone size, CDR3 protein, CDR3 DNA. The D gene is left open where the match is weak. Expanded clones get a size class; other rows say once, few or many, or leave the size out.

TRBV25-1	TRBJ2-5	TRBD1	-	CASSGRRGQGEGETQYF	TGTGCCAGCAGTGGACGAAGGGGGCAGGGGGAAGGAGAGACCCAGTACTTC
TRBV18	TRBJ2-1	TRBD1	-	CASSPGTGNHNEQFF	TGTGCCAGCTCACCAGGGACAGGGAATCACAATGAGCAGTTCTTC
TRBV7-9	TRBJ2-2	TRBD2	-	CASSLTSLAGPTNTGELFF	TGTGCCAGCAGTCTCACCAGTCTAGCGGGCCCCACGAACACCGGGGAGCTGTTTTTT
TRBV7-9	TRBJ2-5	TRBD2	-	CASSYLGGQETQYF	TGCGCCAGCAGCTATCTCGGGGGGCAAGAGACCCAGTACTTC
TRBV7-9	TRBJ1-6	TRBD1	-	CASRNTGQGISPLHF	TGTGCCAGCAGAAACACGGGACAGGGAATTTCACCCCTCCACTTT
TRBV7-2	TRBJ2-7	TRBD1	-	CASSFPGQGGEQYF	TGTGCCAGCAGCTTCCCGGGACAGGGAGGCGAGCAGTACTTC
TRBV6-1	TRBJ2-1	TRBD2	once	CASTLLAGDLNEQFF	TGTGCCAGCACTTTACTAGCGGGGGACCTCAATGAGCAGTTCTTC
TRBV28	TRBJ2-1	TRBD2	-	CASSPSLAEYNEQFF	TGTGCCAGCAGCCCGAGCCTAGCGGAGTACAATGAGCAGTTCTTC
TRBV10-3	TRBJ2-3	-	-	CAISQGAGAADTQYF	TGTGCCATCAGCCAGGGGGCGGGGGCTGCAGATACGCAGTATTTT
TRBV4-2	TRBJ1-3	-	-	CASSQESLASGNTIYF	TGTGCCAGCAGCCAAGAATCGCTAGCCTCTGGAAACACCATATATTTT
TRBV27	TRBJ2-7	TRBD2	once	CASSLIAGGFDEQYF	TGTGCCAGCAGTCTTATAGCGGGAGGGTTCGACGAGCAGTACTTC
TRBV19	TRBJ1-4	TRBD1	once	CASSGLTGGAEKLFF	TGTGCCAGTAGTGGCTTGACAGGGGGCGCGGAAAAACTGTTTTTT
TRBV9	TRBJ2-3	TRBD2	-	CASSERGASGTEDTQYF	TGTGCCAGCAGCGAGCGGGGGGCTAGCGGTACGGAAGATACGCAGTATTTT
TRBV5-5	TRBJ2-7	TRBD2	-	CASSRRTSGVYEQYF	TGTGCCAGCAGCCGCCGGACTAGCGGGGTATACGAGCAGTACTTC
TRBV18	TRBJ2-4	TRBD2	-	CASSRGEGKNIQYF	TGTGCCAGCTCGCGAGGGGAGGGCAAAAACATTCAGTACTTC
TRBV2	TRBJ1-2	TRBD1	-	CASSELGTVNTNYGYTF	TGTGCCAGCAGTGAATTAGGGACAGTCAACACTAACTATGGCTACACCTTC
TRBV28	TRBJ2-5	TRBD1	-	CASGQGSLETQYF	TGTGCCAGCGGACAGGGGTCCCTGGAGACCCAGTACTTC
TRBV15	TRBJ2-1	TRBD1	-	CATSRDVGQGYNEQFF	TGTGCCACCAGCAGAGATGTGGGACAGGGTTACAATGAGCAGTTCTTC
TRBV11-2	TRBJ2-2	-	few	CASAGQYTGELFF	TGTGCCAGCGCGGGACAGTACACCGGGGAGCTGTTTTTT
TRBV14	TRBJ2-1	TRBD1	once	CASRRQGANEQFF	TGTGCCAGCAGGCGACAGGGGGCCAATGAGCAGTTCTTC
TRBV12-5	TRBJ2-2	TRBD1	few	CASGLVSGQVFGELFF	TGTGCTAGTGGTTTGGTCTCCGGACAGGTCTTCGGGGAGCTGTTTTTT
TRBV5-4	TRBJ1-2	-	-	CASSMANYGYTF	TGTGCCAGCAGCATGGCGAACTATGGCTACACCTTC
TRBV6-5	TRBJ1-1	-	-	CASSYSGGDTEAFF	TGTGCCAGCAGTTACAGCGGGGGGGACACTGAAGCTTTCTTT